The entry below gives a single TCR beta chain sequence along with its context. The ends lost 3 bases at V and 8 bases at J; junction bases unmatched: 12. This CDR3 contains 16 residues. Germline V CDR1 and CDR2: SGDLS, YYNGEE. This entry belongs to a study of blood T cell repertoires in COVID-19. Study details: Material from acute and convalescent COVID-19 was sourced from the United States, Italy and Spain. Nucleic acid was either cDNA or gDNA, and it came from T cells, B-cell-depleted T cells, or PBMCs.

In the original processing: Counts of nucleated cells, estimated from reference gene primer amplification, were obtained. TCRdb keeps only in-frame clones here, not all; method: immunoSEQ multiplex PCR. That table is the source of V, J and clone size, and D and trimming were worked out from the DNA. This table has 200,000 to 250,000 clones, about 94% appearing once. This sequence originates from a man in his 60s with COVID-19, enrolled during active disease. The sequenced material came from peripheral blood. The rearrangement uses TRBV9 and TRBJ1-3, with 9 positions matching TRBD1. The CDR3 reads CASSAPGQGPGDTIYF. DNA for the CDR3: TGTGCCAGCAGCGCCCCGGGACAGGGACCTGGGGACACCATATATTTT.